This T cell receptor (beta chain) comes out of a study of shared clonotypes between healthy human individuals (dated by TCRdb to about 2020). With respect to the entire study: A few men and two women, aged 18 to 49 years, made up the cohort. For each donor, CD4 naive and CD4 memory were each run on three plates, CD8 naive on two plates, and CD8 memory on one plate. The study deeply sequenced blood TCR repertoires of five healthy adults to estimate repertoire size and the extent of clonotype sharing between individuals. Different laboratories and diverse techniques were used to prepare libraries and sequence TCR repertoires, to increase sequencing depth and limit assay-specific biases. Leukapheresis yielded between about 0.9 and 10 billion PBMCs per donor.

The CDR3 runs 12 amino acids, cysteine and phenylalanine included. Solely the CDR3 DNA is kept, with 36 bases framed from the first base. V lost 5 bases and J lost 7 bases; the stretch between them is 11 bases long. According to the germline V gene, CDR1 reads MNHEY and CDR2 reads SVGAGI. TCR CDR3 regions were amplified from genomic DNA by multiplex PCR using the deep immunoSEQ assay. Genomic DNA extracted from each cell subset was distributed evenly over all wells of several immunoSEQ 96-well plates, and each plate served as one replicate. For sorted subsets, approximately 210 ng genomic DNA, equal to tens of thousands of T cell genomes, was loaded into each replicate PCR. Purified libraries were quantified with a Qubit 3.0 fluorometer, sized on a Bioanalyzer 2100, and re-quantified with the KAPA Library Quantification kit. A separate single-read 150-cycle Illumina NextSeq 550 flow cell was used to sequence each immunoSEQ 96-well plate. The original pipeline was this. Because the immunoSEQ output included only junctional sequences and no quality scores, the filtering could not be the same as the filtering used for full-length reads. To assign V/J genes and CDR3, sequences were annotated using PyIR, a Python wrapper for IgBLAST v1.9, with IMGT germline references. Reads were removed for weak V/J assignments (E-value above 1e-6), missing CDR3, stop codons, out-of-frame junctions, or ambiguous translated residues. V3J clonotypes were defined as sequences sharing the same inferred V gene, J gene, and CDR3 amino acid sequence. The percentage overlap between two repertoires was calculated by dividing the number of shared unique clonotypes by the size of the smaller repertoire. Three approaches were used to assess repertoire richness: RTK rarefaction, the Chao1 estimator, and Recon v2.1 estimates of unobserved clonotypes. OLGA was used to compute generation probabilities for all TCRbeta clonotypes that the gDNA method yielded from a few donors. Imported from immuneACCESS, the table was reduced by TCRdb to in-frame sequences with V and J called. These copies leave out some clones; in studies compared against another copy, an unresolved V gene accounts for under half, and the cause of the remainder is not known. V, J and clone size are taken as reported in that table, and D and trimming were inferred from the DNA itself. The sample table contains roughly 2.2 million clones; only one count was recorded for under 95% of them. Approximately 0.39% of the sample goes to the ten largest clones.

Overall study results and their limits: Sampling was restricted to blood, and TCR repertoires in tissues likely differ from the TCR repertoires found in blood. Compared with non-shared clonotypes, clonotypes shared by all four sorted-subset donors had higher generation probabilities. The small number of donors limited the genetic and exposure-history diversity represented. When a handful of donors were compared, the shared fraction of clonotypes was 5% to 6.5% for naive CD4, 3.5% to 4% for naive CD8, 2% to 2.5% for memory CD4, and about 0.36% for memory CD8. Based on pairwise subsampling, the degree of clonotype sharing among donors was expected to be affected by sequencing depth. Naive subsets generally had larger estimated clonotype richness than memory subsets. Incomplete sequencing was indicated by rarefaction of sorted-subset datasets, despite the large sequencing depth.

Of note for this clone: Its antigen is still unknown. No base qualities exist here, and no much larger clone lies one base off it.

The donors were healthy, HIV-negative adults who had no recently reported acute infections or vaccinations. All donors were Caucasian adults living in Nashville, Tennessee, USA. CD4+ T cells were enriched through magnetic negative selection, after which naive cells were positively selected on CD45RA and the remaining negative fraction served as the memory subset. Blood was obtained by leukapheresis, after which PBMCs were separated by Ficoll-Histopaque density gradient centrifugation and cryopreserved in liquid nitrogen vapor phase. Analytical flow cytometry was used to check the purity and quantity of each magnetically sorted T cell population. Genomic DNA was isolated from each sorted fraction and quantified by UV absorbance on a Nanodrop 2000c.

Source material: naive CD4+ T cells from PBMCs. The sample's cell subset or site, from its label and the paper: CD45RA+ positively selected. The clonotype was recovered from a man aged 18 to 29 in good health. Some clones in this sample may be carry-over from other donors' samples. The chain was built from TRBV6-5 and TRBJ1-2; the D gene is perhaps TRBD1, from 5 matching bases. The encoded CDR3 is CASSMGEAGYTF. Read as DNA, the sequence is TGTGCCAGCAGTATGGGGGAGGCTGGCTACACCTTC.